Each of the 27 T cell receptor beta chains below was sequenced from the same sample in a study of T cell repertoires in cytomegalovirus infection. These TCRs are of unknown antigen specificity. MiXCR, applied by TCRdb to the reads, yields one record per CDR3 protein. This sample has 250,000 to 300,000 distinct CDR3 sequences, with around 20% found just once. The sample was cultured PBMCs, taken from culture after CMV antigen stimulation. These TCRs come from a human donor in good health (CMV status not recorded). Some clones in this sample may be carry-over from other donors' samples.

This rearrangement joins TRBV12-3 or TRBV12-4 to TRBJ2-2, with 11 bases identical to TRBD1. The CDR3 consists of 15 residues. Trimming removed 6 bases from V and 4 bases from J; junction bases left unmatched: 4. CDR3 nucleotide sequence: TGTGCCAGCAGCCAGGACAGGGGGCGCACCGGGGAGCTGTTTTTT. Its translation is CASSQDRGRTGELFF.

This clonotype appeared many times. The chain combines TRBV7-2 with TRBJ1-5; D gene unclear. The length of the CDR3 is 16 residues. V lost 2 bases, J lost 0 bases, and 11 bases lay in between. Germline CDR1 and CDR2: SGHTA and FQGNSA. CDR3 bases: TGTGCCAGCAGCTTATCAGGCGTCTATAGCAATCAGCCCCAGCATTTT. Amino acids: CASSLSGVYSNQPQHF.

This clonotype was seen many times. V usage is TRBV15 and J usage is TRBJ1-6; 8 bases align to TRBD1. CDR3 length equals 16 residues. With 0 bases clipped from V and 8 bases from J, the junction kept 6 bases outside the gene matches. CDR1 LNHNV and CDR2 YYDKDF come from the germline V gene (reference sequence). The DNA of the CDR3 is TGTGCCACCAGCAGAGATACTAGGACAGGGTATTCACCCCTCCACTTT. Translation gives CATSRDTRTGYSPLHF.

Ten or more counts support this clonotype. The rearrangement uses TRBV7-2 and TRBJ1-5; D is unclear. The CDR3 spans 16 residues. Germline CDR1 and CDR2: SGHTA and FQGNSA. V shed 0 bases and J shed 2 bases, with 11 bases lying between them. The CDR3 region has the DNA TGTGCCAGCAGCTTAGCGGGTGGCGGTCGCAATCAGCCCCAGCATTTT. This codes for CASSLAGGGRNQPQHF.

This chain joins TRBV7-6 and TRBJ2-1, with D perhaps given as TRBD1 or TRBD2 (5 bases each). Per germline, CDR1 SGHVS and CDR2 FNYEAQ. The CDR3 contains 14 residues. V was shortened by 5 bases and J by 4 bases, with 12 bases between the two germline ends. CDR3 sequence: CASSPWDDYNEQFF. In nucleotides, the CDR3 is TGTGCCAGCAGCCCTTGGGACGATTACAATGAGCAGTTCTTC. Looking up the rest from reference TRBV7-6 and TRBJ2-1 gives the full variable domain: GAGVSQSPRYKVTKRGQDVALRCDPISGHVSLYWYRQALGQGPEFLTYFNYEAQQDKSGLPNDRFSAERPEGSISTLTIQRTEQRDSAMYRCASSPWDDYNEQFFGPGTRLTVL.

This sequence joins TRBV19 and TRBJ2-3; perhaps D is TRBD1 or TRBD2 (5 bases each). The CDR3 sequence is 14 residues long. The germline CDR1 and CDR2 sequences are LNHDA and SQIVND (reference sequence). Trimming removed 7 bases at V and 6 bases at J, with 17 bases between. The CDR3 spells CASTSGTGPDTQYF. CDR3 nucleotides: TGTGCCAGTACCTCAGGGACGGGACCCGATACGCAGTATTTT.

This clonotype was observed a handful of times. The chain joins TRBV2 to TRBJ2-7; 11 nucleotides agree with TRBD2. This CDR3 is built from 15 residues. Germline lookup yields CDR1 SNHLY and CDR2 FYNNEI. Losses at the gene ends were 4 bases for V and 0 bases for J; bases not matched to a gene: 2. The CDR3 spells CASSASGGISYEQYF. CDR3 coding DNA: TGTGCCAGCAGTGCTAGCGGGGGGATCTCCTACGAGCAGTACTTC. The entire variable domain, with the rest obtained from reference TRBV2 and TRBJ2-7, is as follows: EPEVTQTPSHQVTQMGQEVILRCVPISNHLYFYWYRQILGQKVEFLVSFYNNEISEKSEIFDDQFSVERPDGSNFTLKIRSTKLEDSAMYFCASSASGGISYEQYFGPGTRLTVT.

The chain links TRBV24-1 to TRBJ2-5, with D perhaps matching TRBD1 or TRBD2 (5 bases each). In germline, CDR1 is KGHDR, CDR2 SFDVKD. This CDR3 comprises 15 residues. V dropped 4 bases and J dropped 0 bases, with 11 bases sitting between them. The CDR3 sequence is CATSDVGPYQETQYF. CDR3 coding DNA: TGTGCCACCAGTGACGTGGGACCGTACCAAGAGACCCAGTACTTC.

This clonotype was counted a few times. This chain uses TRBV15 with TRBJ2-5; a weak D match, TRBD2 (6 bases). The CDR3 covers 15 residues. The V end was cut by 5 bases, the J end by 5 bases, with 18 bases between. The germline CDR1 and CDR2 sequences are LNHNV and YYDKDF (reference sequence). In nucleotides, the CDR3 is TGTGCCACCAGCTTAAGGGGTCTAGCGTGGGAGACCCAGTACTTC. As protein: CATSLRGLAWETQYF.

The chain carries TRBV9 and TRBJ2-1; a weak D match, TRBD2 (5 bases). V was cut by 1 base and J by 6 bases, with 23 bases left in between. Germline values: CDR1 SGDLS, CDR2 YYNGEE. The CDR3 is made up of 18 amino acids. This chain's CDR3 is CASSVSAGSGFWSNEQFF. CDR3 bases: TGTGCCAGCAGCGTAAGTGCTGGAAGCGGATTTTGGTCCAATGAGCAGTTCTTC.

The chain employs TRBV5-5 and TRBJ1-4, with a weak D call TRBD1 (6 bases). The CDR3 length is 15 residues. Germline CDR1 SGHKS, CDR2 YYEKEE (reference sequence). Between the trimmed V and J ends, which lost 4 bases and 4 bases, there was a span of 14 bases. The CDR3 protein is CASSSTQGINEKLFF. CDR3 coding DNA: TGTGCCAGCAGCAGCACACAGGGAATTAATGAAAAACTGTTTTTT.

This clonotype was picked up many times. This chain uses TRBV7-8 with TRBJ1-4; TRBD1 is a possible D gene (5 bases). The V and J ends lost 5 bases and 7 bases respectively, with 20 bases between them. This CDR3 has 16 amino acids. The germline CDR1 and CDR2 sequences are SGHVS and FQNEAQ. In nucleotides, the CDR3 is TGTGCCAGCAGCCCCCCCCCGGGGCGTTTAGCTGAAAAACTGTTTTTT. Its protein is CASSPPPGRLAEKLFF.

The table lists this clonotype with many counts. This chain links TRBV7-2 with TRBJ1-5, with a possible D match to TRBD1 (6 bases). Per the germline V gene, CDR1 is SGHTA and CDR2 is FQGNSA. This CDR3 spans 12 amino acids. V was pared by 5 bases and J by 6 bases, with 8 bases between. The chain's CDR3 is CASSLRGQPQHF. CDR3 DNA: TGTGCCAGCAGCCTCAGGGGTCAGCCCCAGCATTTT.

Only one count was recorded for this clonotype. V usage is TRBV28 and J usage is TRBJ1-2; 7 nucleotides line up with TRBD1. This CDR3 spans 14 amino acids. Germline-derived CDR1 and CDR2 are MDHEN and SYDVKM. The V gene end was trimmed by 3 bases and the J gene end by 4 bases; junction bases not matched to a gene: 5. CDR3 coding DNA: TGTGCCAGCAGTTTGGGGCAGGGGGTCTATGGCTACACCTTC. Translation gives CASSLGQGVYGYTF.

The chain is built from TRBV20-1 and TRBJ2-3; 10 positions agree with TRBD2. Per the germline V gene, CDR1 is DFQATT and CDR2 is SNEGSKA (reference sequence). The CDR3 sequence is 16 residues long. V shed 3 bases, J shed 1 base, and the junction held 7 bases outside the gene matches. The CDR3 coding sequence is TGCAGTGCTAGGAGTCTAGCGGGAGTCGGCACAGATACGCAGTATTTT. As protein: CSARSLAGVGTDTQYF.

This clonotype was found many times. This chain uses TRBV7-6 with TRBJ2-7, with no clear D. CDR1 and CDR2 (germline): SGHVS, FNYEAQ. The CDR3 spans 15 residues. Trimming removed 5 bases at V and 0 bases at J, with 14 bases between. The CDR3 nucleotides read TGTGCCAGCAGCCCCAGCGTTACGACCTCCTACGAGCAGTACTTC. Translated, it gives CASSPSVTTSYEQYF.

This clonotype was counted only a few times. The chain has TRBV7-9 and TRBJ2-3; D remains unclear. The CDR3 has 15 residues. CDR1 and CDR2 (germline): SEHNR, FQNEAQ (reference sequence). The V end was cut by 5 bases, the J end by 0 bases, with 12 bases between. The CDR3 region has the DNA TGTGCCAGCAGCCCACGACTGACTAGCACAGATACGCAGTATTTT. Amino acids: CASSPRLTSTDTQYF.

About this clonotype itself: Since a much larger clone is just one base distant, this may be a read error. The rearrangement uses TRBV12-3 or TRBV12-4 and TRBJ2-1; 10 bases are a match to TRBD2. The CDR3 runs to 15 residues. Trimming cost V 8 bases and J 4 bases; bases outside gene matches: 8. The CDR3 loop reads CASGVTSGYYNEQFF. CDR3 nucleotide sequence: TGTGCCAGCGGAGTGACTAGCGGGTATTACAATGAGCAGTTCTTC.

Many counts were recorded for this clonotype. The chain uses TRBV7-2 and TRBJ2-3, with 7 bases matching TRBD1. This CDR3 has 15 amino acids. V dropped 6 bases and J dropped 3; count of bases not matched to a gene: 9. Germline V lookup: CDR1 SGHTA, CDR2 FQGNSA. In nucleotides, the CDR3 is TGTGCCAGCAGGCACGACAGGGAAGGGACAGATACGCAGTATTTT. It yields the protein CASRHDREGTDTQYF.

This clonotype has more than one count but fewer than ten. The chain joins TRBV19 to TRBJ1-1, with TRBD1 matching 8 bases. Germline CDR1 and CDR2: LNHDA and SQIVND (reference sequence). V was pared by 10 bases and J by 4 bases, with 5 bases of the junction left unmatched. The CDR3 has 12 amino acids. DNA for the CDR3: TGTGCCACCGGTGACAGGGGCACTGAAGCTTTCTTT. Translation: CATGDRGTEAFF.

This clonotype was counted between two and nine times. CDR3 nucleotides: TGTGCCAGCAGTTACTCACCGGGACTCACAGATACGCAGTATTTT. It translates to CASSYSPGLTDTQYF. The J gene is TRBJ2-3, the V gene TRBV6-2 or TRBV6-3; maybe TRBD2 (6 bases). From germline, CDR1 is MNHEY and CDR2 SVGEGT. Between the trimmed V and J ends, which lost 0 bases and 2 bases, there was a span of 9 bases. This CDR3 contains 15 residues.

The chain links TRBV6-1 to TRBJ2-1; D unresolved. Trimming pared 6 bases from V and 0 bases from J, leaving 12 bases between. Germline V gene sequence: CDR1 MNHNS, CDR2 SASEGT. The CDR3 consists of 15 residues. For the CDR3, the DNA is TGTGCCAGCAGCCCCGGTATCGTCTCCTACAATGAGCAGTTCTTC. Residues: CASSPGIVSYNEQFF.

The sample holds a few counts of this clonotype. The chain uses TRBV6-2 or TRBV6-3 and TRBJ2-7; 12 bases map to TRBD1. The V gene end was trimmed by 2 bases and the J gene end by 3 bases; junction bases not matched to a gene: 8. The CDR3 sequence is 17 residues long. Germline CDR1 reads MNHEY; CDR2 reads SVGEGT. Here the CDR3 DNA reads TGTGCCAGCAGTTACATTCCGGGACAGGGGGCCGACTACGAGCAGTACGTC. This codes for CASSYIPGQGADYEQYV.

The chain uses TRBV19 and TRBJ2-1, with no clear D. V lost 3 bases and J lost 7, with 10 bases in between. This CDR3 contains 13 residues. From germline, CDR1 is LNHDA and CDR2 SQIVND (reference sequence). The chain's CDR3 is CASSIGLPNEQFF. The CDR3 nucleotides read TGTGCCAGTAGTATCGGTCTACCGAATGAGCAGTTCTTC.

This clonotype was observed at least ten times. The chain employs TRBV5-4 and TRBJ2-5; 7 bases line up with TRBD2. CDR3 length: 14 amino acids. The ends lost 4 bases at V and 3 bases at J; junction bases unmatched: 6. The V gene's germline CDR1 is SGHNT and CDR2 YYREEE (reference sequence). In nucleotides, the CDR3 is TGTGCCAGCAGCCGGGACTACGTAAAAGAGACCCAGTACTTC. Encoded protein: CASSRDYVKETQYF. Together with reference TRBV5-4 and TRBJ2-5, the CDR3 gives the full variable domain: ETGVTQSPTHLIKTRGQQVTLRCSSQSGHNTVSWYQQALGQGPQFIFQYYREEENGRGNFPPRFSGLQFPNYSSELNVNALELDDSALYLCASSRDYVKETQYFGPGTRLLVL.

The V call is TRBV5-1, the J call TRBJ1-5; 10 bases agree with TRBD1. The V and J ends lost 0 bases and 7 bases, in that order; junction bases with no gene match: 7. Germline loops: CDR1 SGHRS, CDR2 YFSETQ. The CDR3 totals 16 residues. The chain's CDR3 is CASSLVPGTGEQPQHF. The CDR3 coding sequence is TGCGCCAGCAGCTTGGTACCCGGGACAGGGGAACAGCCCCAGCATTTT.

This clonotype appeared many times. V and J are TRBV7-2 and TRBJ2-3, with 12 bases fitting TRBD2. Germline CDR1 SGHTA, CDR2 FQGNSA. V was clipped by 1 base and J by 6 bases; unmatched bases: 8. This CDR3 comprises 17 residues. CDR3 nucleotides: TGTGCCAGCAGCTTAGGTGCTAGCGGGAGGGCCATGGATACGCAGTATTTT. Translated: CASSLGASGRAMDTQYF.